Shown below are 3 T cell receptor beta chains from a single sample sequenced in a study of T cell changes during pregnancy in multiple sclerosis. Assay: immunoSEQ multiplex PCR; the TCRdb copy retains only in-frame clones and omits some. The top ten hold 3% to 4.5% of the sample, which has tens of thousands of clones, roughly 92% seen once. Here the sequenced sample was peripheral blood, taken after pregnancy. These receptors came from a female donor in good health, enrolled as a control in a pregnancy study.

This chain joins TRBV6-5 and TRBJ1-2; 11 bases are a match to TRBD1. CDR1 is MNHEY and CDR2 is SVGAGI in the germline V gene. The CDR3 contains 14 residues. Trimming took 6 bases from V and 4 from J; bases not matched to a gene: 4. The DNA for the CDR3 is TGTGCCAGCAGGGGACAGGGGGGTGTCTATGGCTACACCTTC. Its translation: CASRGQGGVYGYTF.

The chain carries TRBV10-3 and TRBJ2-1, with 13 bases that match TRBD2. The germline V gene has CDR1 ENHRY and CDR2 SYGVKD. This CDR3 contains 18 residues. The trim removed 7 bases at V and 0 bases at J, leaving 9 bases unmatched. CDR3 residues: CAITKTSGGSSSYNEQFF. CDR3 in DNA: TGTGCCATCACCAAGACTAGCGGGGGGTCCAGCTCCTACAATGAGCAGTTCTTC.

The chain has TRBV28 and TRBJ1-5, with unresolved D. V was shortened by 6 bases and J by 4 bases, with 16 bases between the two germline ends. CDR3 size: 15 residues. Per the germline V gene, CDR1 is MDHEN and CDR2 is SYDVKM. The CDR3 spells CASSPTGLLNQPQHF. The CDR3 DNA reads TGTGCCAGCAGCCCCACCGGACTGCTTAATCAGCCCCAGCATTTT.